This T cell receptor beta chain was recorded in a study of follicular helper T cells after annual influenza vaccination. Regarding this clone: Its target is unknown.

The time point was: 2014-2015 season, pre-vaccination. Sequencing was performed with immunoSEQ multiplex PCR; in TCRdb, only in-frame clones are kept and a portion is missing. The profile covers over 14,000 clones, with roughly four fifths appearing a single time and about 0.27% taken by the ten largest. Deletions cut 1 base from V and 3 bases from J, with 12 bases between. The CDR3 is 14 amino acids. CDR1 and CDR2 from the germline V gene are SQVTM and ANQGSEA. Overall study results and limits: Change in circulating plasmablasts correlated with ICOS+CD38+ cTfh clonality change.

This sequence originates from an adult who received the influenza vaccine. The sequencing here drew on CXCR5- memory CD4+ T cells sorted from blood, taken on the day of influenza vaccination. The chain links TRBV29-1 to TRBJ1-2, with a tentative D call TRBD1 (5 bases). CDR3 sequence (DNA): TGCAGCGTTGAAGTCGGGGAGGGGTACTATGGCTACACCTTC. It is translated as CSVEVGEGYYGYTF.